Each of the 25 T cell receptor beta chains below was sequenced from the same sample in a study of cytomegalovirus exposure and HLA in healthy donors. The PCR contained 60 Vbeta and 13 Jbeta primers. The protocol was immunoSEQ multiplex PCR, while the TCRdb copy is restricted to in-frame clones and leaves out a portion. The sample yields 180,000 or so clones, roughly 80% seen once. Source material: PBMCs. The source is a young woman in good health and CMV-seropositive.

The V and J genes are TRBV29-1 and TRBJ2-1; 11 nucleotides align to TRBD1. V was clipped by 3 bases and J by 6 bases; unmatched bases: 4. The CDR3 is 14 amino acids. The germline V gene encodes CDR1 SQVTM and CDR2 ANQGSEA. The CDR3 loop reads CSVEGQGEGNEQFF. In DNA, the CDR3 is TGCAGCGTTGAGGGACAGGGGGAGGGCAATGAGCAGTTCTTC.

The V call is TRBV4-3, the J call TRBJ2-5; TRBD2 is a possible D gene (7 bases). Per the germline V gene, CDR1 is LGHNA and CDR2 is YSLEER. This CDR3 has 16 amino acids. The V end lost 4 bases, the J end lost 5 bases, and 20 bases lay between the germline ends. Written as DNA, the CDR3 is TGCGCCAGCAGCCCGACCCAGGGGCGGGAGTGGGAGACCCAGTACTTC. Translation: CASSPTQGREWETQYF.

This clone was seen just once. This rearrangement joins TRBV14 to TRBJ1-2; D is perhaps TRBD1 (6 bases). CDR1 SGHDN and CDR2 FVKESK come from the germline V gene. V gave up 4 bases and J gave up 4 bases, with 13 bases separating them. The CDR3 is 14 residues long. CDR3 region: CASSPMRGGYGYTF. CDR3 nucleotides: TGTGCCAGCAGCCCGATGAGGGGGGGCTATGGCTACACCTTC.

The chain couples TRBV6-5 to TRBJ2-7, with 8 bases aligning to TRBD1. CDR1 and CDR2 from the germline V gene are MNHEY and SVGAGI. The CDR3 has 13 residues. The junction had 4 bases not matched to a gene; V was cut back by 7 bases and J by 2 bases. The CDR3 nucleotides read TGTGCCAGCACCCTACAGGGGGCCTACGAGCAGTACTTC. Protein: CASTLQGAYEQYF.

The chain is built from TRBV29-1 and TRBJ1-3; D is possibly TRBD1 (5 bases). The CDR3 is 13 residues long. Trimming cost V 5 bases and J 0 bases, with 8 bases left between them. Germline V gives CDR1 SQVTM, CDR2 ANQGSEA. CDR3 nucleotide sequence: TGCAGCGTTCAGGGCCACTCTGGAAACACCATATATTTT. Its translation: CSVQGHSGNTIYF.

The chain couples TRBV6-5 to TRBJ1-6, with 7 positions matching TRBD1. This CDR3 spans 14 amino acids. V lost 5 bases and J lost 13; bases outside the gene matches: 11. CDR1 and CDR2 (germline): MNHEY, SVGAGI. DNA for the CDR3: TGTGCCAGCAGTCCAGACAGGGCCGCTACCCCCCTCCACTTT. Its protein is CASSPDRAATPLHF.

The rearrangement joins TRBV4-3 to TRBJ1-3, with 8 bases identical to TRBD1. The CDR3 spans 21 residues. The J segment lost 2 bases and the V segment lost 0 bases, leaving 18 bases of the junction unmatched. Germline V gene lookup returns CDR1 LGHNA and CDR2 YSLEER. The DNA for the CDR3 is TGCGCCAGCAGCCAAGAGGGGGGAAGGTCAGTTCCGGACAGGGCTGGAAACACCATATATTTT. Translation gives CASSQEGGRSVPDRAGNTIYF.

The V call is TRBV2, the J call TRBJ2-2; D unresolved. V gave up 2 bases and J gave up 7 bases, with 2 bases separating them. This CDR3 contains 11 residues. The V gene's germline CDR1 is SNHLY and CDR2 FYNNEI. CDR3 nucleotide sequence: TGTGCCAGCAGTGAATACGGGGAGCTGTTTTTT. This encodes CASSEYGELFF.

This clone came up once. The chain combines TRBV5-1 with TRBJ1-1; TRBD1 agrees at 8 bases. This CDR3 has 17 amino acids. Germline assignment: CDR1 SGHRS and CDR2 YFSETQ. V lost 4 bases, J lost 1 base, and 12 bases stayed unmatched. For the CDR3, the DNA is TGCGCCAGCAGCGTGGACAGGGTTTATTCCCAGAACACTGAAGCTTTCTTT. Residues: CASSVDRVYSQNTEAFF.

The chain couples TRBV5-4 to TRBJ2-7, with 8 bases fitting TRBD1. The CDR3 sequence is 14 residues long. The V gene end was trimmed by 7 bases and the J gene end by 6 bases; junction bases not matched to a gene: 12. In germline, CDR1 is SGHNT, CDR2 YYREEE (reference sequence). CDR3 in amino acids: CASVGDRGKPEQYF. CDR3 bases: TGTGCCAGCGTGGGAGACAGGGGAAAACCCGAGCAGTACTTC.

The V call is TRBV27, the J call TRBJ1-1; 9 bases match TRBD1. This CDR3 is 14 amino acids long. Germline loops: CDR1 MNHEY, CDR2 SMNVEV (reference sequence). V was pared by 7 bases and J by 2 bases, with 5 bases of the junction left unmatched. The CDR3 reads CASTRTGVNTEAFF. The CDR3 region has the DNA TGTGCCAGCACCCGGACAGGGGTTAACACTGAAGCTTTCTTT.

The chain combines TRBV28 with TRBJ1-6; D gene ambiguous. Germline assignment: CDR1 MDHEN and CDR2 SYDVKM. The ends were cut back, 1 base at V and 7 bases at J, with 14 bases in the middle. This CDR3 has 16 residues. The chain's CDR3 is CASSLSGSSWNSPLHF. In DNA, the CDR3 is TGTGCCAGCAGTTTATCTGGGAGCTCTTGGAATTCACCCCTCCACTTT. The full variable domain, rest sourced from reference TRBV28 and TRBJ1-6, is DVKVTQSSRYLVKRTGEKVFLECVQDMDHENMFWYRQDPGLGLRLIYFSYDVKMKEKGDIPEGYSVSREKKERFSLILESASTNQTSMYLCASSLSGSSWNSPLHFGNGTRLTVT.

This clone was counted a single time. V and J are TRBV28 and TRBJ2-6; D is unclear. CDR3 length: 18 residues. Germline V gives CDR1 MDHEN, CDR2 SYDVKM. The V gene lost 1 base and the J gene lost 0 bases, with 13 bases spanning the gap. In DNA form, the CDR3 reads TGTGCCAGCAGTTTATCCCGGTACGGTCTCTCTGGGGCCAACGTCCTGACTTTC. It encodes CASSLSRYGLSGANVLTF.

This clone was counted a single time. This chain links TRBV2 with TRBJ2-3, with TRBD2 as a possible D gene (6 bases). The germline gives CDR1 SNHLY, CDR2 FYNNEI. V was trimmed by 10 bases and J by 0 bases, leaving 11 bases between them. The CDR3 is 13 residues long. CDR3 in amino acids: CATGDSSTDTQYF. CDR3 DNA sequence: TGTGCCACTGGGGACTCTAGCACAGATACGCAGTATTTT.

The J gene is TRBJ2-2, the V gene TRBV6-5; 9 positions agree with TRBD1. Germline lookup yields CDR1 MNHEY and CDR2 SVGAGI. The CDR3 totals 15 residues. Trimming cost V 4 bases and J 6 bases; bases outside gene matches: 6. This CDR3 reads CASSWGQGRAGELFF. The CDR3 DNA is TGTGCCAGCAGTTGGGGACAGGGTCGCGCCGGGGAGCTGTTTTTT.

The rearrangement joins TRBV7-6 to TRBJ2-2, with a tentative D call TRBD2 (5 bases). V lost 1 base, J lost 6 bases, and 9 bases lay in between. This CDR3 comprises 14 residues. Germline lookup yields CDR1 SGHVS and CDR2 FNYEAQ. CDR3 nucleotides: TGTGCCAGCAGCTTAGGAGGGCATTCCGGGGAGCTGTTTTTT. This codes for CASSLGGHSGELFF. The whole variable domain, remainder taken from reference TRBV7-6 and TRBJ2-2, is GAGVSQSPRYKVTKRGQDVALRCDPISGHVSLYWYRQALGQGPEFLTYFNYEAQQDKSGLPNDRFSAERPEGSISTLTIQRTEQRDSAMYRCASSLGGHSGELFFGEGSRLTVL.

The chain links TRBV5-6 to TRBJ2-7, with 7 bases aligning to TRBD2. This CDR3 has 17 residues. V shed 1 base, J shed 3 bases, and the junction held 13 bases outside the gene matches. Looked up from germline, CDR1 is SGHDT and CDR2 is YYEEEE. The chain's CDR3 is CASSLYGGGTTLYEQYF. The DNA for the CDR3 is TGTGCCAGCAGCTTGTATGGTGGTGGGACTACCCTCTACGAGCAGTACTTC.

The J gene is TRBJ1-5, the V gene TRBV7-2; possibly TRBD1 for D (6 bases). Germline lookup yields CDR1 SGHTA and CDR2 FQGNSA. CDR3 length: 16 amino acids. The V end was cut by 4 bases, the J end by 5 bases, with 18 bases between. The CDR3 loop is CASSYRSGQRYQPQHF. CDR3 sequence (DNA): TGTGCCAGCAGCTACCGGTCAGGACAGCGATATCAGCCCCAGCATTTT.

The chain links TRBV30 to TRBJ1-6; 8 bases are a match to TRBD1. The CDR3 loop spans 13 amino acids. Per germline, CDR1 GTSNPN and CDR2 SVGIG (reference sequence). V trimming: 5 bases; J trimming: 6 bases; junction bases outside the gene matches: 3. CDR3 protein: CAWDRGGNSPLHF. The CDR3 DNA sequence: TGTGCCTGGGACAGGGGTGGTAATTCACCCCTCCACTTT.

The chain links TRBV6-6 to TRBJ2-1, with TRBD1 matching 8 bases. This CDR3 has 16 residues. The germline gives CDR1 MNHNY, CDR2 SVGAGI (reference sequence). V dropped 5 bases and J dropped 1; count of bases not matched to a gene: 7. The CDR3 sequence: CASSPPGGKSYNEQFF. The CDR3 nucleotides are TGTGCCAGCAGTCCACCAGGGGGCAAGTCCTACAATGAGCAGTTCTTC.

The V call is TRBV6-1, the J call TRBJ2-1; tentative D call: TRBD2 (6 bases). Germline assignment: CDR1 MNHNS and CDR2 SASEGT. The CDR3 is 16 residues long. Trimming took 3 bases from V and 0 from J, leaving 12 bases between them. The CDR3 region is CASSDTGEISYNEQFF. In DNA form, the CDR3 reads TGTGCCAGCAGTGACACGGGGGAGATCTCCTACAATGAGCAGTTCTTC.

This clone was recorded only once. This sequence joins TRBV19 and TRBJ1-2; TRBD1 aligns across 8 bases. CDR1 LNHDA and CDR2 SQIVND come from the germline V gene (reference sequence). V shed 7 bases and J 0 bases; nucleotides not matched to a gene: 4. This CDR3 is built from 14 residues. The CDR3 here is CASMTGDSNYGYTF. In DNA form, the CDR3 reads TGTGCCAGTATGACAGGGGATTCTAACTATGGCTACACCTTC.

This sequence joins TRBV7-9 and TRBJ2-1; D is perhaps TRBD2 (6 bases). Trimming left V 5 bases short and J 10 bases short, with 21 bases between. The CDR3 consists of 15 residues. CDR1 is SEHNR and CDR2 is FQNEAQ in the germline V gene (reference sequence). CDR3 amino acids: CASSRSGVQGGEQFF. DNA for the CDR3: TGTGCCAGCAGCAGATCGGGGGTCCAAGGAGGGGAGCAGTTCTTC.

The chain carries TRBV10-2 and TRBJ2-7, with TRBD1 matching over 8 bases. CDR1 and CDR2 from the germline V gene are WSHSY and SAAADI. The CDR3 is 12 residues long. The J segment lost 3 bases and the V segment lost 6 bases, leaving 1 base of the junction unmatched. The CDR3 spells CASSTGGYEQYF. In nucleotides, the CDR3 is TGCGCCAGCAGCACAGGGGGCTACGAGCAGTACTTC.

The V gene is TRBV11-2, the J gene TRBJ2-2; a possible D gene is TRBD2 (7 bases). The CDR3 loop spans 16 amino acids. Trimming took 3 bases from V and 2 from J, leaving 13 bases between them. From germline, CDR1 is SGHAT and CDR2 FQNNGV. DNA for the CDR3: TGTGCCAGCAGCTTGGGGGGGCCCCTAAACACCGGGGAGCTGTTTTTT. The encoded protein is CASSLGGPLNTGELFF.